This is a list of T cell receptor beta chains from one sample in a study of T cell responses to AZD1222 COVID-19 vaccine. The method was immunoSEQ multiplex PCR; TCRdb's version includes in-frame clones alone and lacks a portion of them. The repertoire holds approximately 110,000 clones, around 92% seen once, with approximately 8% in the top ten. This specimen consisted of peripheral blood, obtained 28 days after the second AZD1222 dose. The origin of the receptors is an adult who received the AZD1222 COVID-19 vaccine. CDR3s include the opening cysteine and the closing phenylalanine or tryptophan. Fields, in order: J gene, D gene, clone size, V gene, CDR3 protein, CDR3 DNA. D genes are given only for firm matches. Clone size is not always given. Where it is, it says once, few, many or a class for expanded clones.

j_call: TRBJ2-7
d_call: NA
clone_size: NA
v_call: TRBV29-1
cdr3_aa: CSVEGGYEQYF
cdr3_nt: TGCAGCGTTGAGGGGGGCTACGAGCAGTACTTC

j_call: TRBJ2-1
d_call: TRBD2
clone_size: NA
v_call: TRBV15
cdr3_aa: CATSSYGLVGNNEQFF
cdr3_nt: TGTGCCACCAGCAGCTACGGACTAGTTGGCAACAATGAGCAGTTCTTC

j_call: TRBJ1-2
d_call: NA
clone_size: once
v_call: TRBV9
cdr3_aa: CASRELSYNYGYTF
cdr3_nt: TGTGCCAGCAGAGAACTAAGCTACAACTATGGCTACACCTTC

j_call: TRBJ2-1
d_call: TRBD1
clone_size: NA
v_call: TRBV6-4
cdr3_aa: CASSDQGASYNEQFF
cdr3_nt: TGTGCCAGCAGTGACCAGGGGGCAAGCTACAATGAGCAGTTCTTC

j_call: TRBJ2-5
d_call: TRBD1
clone_size: NA
v_call: TRBV5-8
cdr3_aa: CASSSRQGFETQYF
cdr3_nt: TGTGCCAGCAGCTCGAGACAGGGTTTCGAGACCCAGTACTTC

j_call: TRBJ2-7
d_call: TRBD2
clone_size: NA
v_call: TRBV27
cdr3_aa: CASTLPQSGRLQNEQYF
cdr3_nt: TGTGCCAGCACGTTGCCACAGTCCGGGAGGCTACAAAACGAGCAGTACTTC

j_call: TRBJ2-5
d_call: NA
clone_size: NA
v_call: TRBV29-1
cdr3_aa: CSAHGSPLQETQYF
cdr3_nt: TGCAGCGCGCACGGGAGCCCCCTTCAAGAGACCCAGTACTTC

j_call: TRBJ2-1
d_call: NA
clone_size: NA
v_call: TRBV11-2
cdr3_aa: CASSLGTWQFF
cdr3_nt: TGTGCCAGCAGCTTAGGGACTTGGCAGTTCTTC

j_call: TRBJ2-1
d_call: NA
clone_size: NA
v_call: TRBV5-1
cdr3_aa: CASSLEGRGMNEQFF
cdr3_nt: TGCGCCAGCAGCTTGGAGGGCAGGGGAATGAATGAGCAGTTCTTC

j_call: TRBJ1-1
d_call: NA
clone_size: NA
v_call: TRBV27
cdr3_aa: CASSFVTPAEAFF
cdr3_nt: TGTGCCAGCAGTTTCGTGACGCCAGCTGAAGCTTTCTTT

j_call: TRBJ2-7
d_call: NA
clone_size: NA
v_call: TRBV27
cdr3_aa: CASSLSWGEQYF
cdr3_nt: TGTGCCAGCAGTTTATCGTGGGGAGAGCAGTACTTC

j_call: TRBJ2-1
d_call: NA
clone_size: NA
v_call: TRBV11-3
cdr3_aa: CASSWGGGLANEQFF
cdr3_nt: TGTGCCAGCAGCTGGGGCGGGGGCCTGGCCAATGAGCAGTTCTTC

j_call: TRBJ2-7
d_call: TRBD1
clone_size: NA
v_call: TRBV13
cdr3_aa: CASLRKTGSSYEQYF
cdr3_nt: TGTGCCAGCCTTAGAAAGACAGGGAGCTCCTACGAGCAGTACTTC

j_call: TRBJ1-6
d_call: TRBD1
clone_size: NA
v_call: TRBV18
cdr3_aa: CASSLGQGVGSPLHF
cdr3_nt: TGTGCCAGCTCACTGGGACAGGGAGTCGGTTCACCCCTCCACTTT

j_call: TRBJ1-6
d_call: TRBD1
clone_size: NA
v_call: TRBV2
cdr3_aa: CASSTDRGPNSPLHF
cdr3_nt: TGTGCCAGCAGTACGGACAGGGGGCCTAATTCACCCCTCCACTTT

j_call: TRBJ1-3
d_call: NA
clone_size: NA
v_call: TRBV18
cdr3_aa: CASSPSQVSGNTIYF
cdr3_nt: TGTGCCAGCTCACCAAGCCAAGTCTCTGGAAACACCATATATTTT